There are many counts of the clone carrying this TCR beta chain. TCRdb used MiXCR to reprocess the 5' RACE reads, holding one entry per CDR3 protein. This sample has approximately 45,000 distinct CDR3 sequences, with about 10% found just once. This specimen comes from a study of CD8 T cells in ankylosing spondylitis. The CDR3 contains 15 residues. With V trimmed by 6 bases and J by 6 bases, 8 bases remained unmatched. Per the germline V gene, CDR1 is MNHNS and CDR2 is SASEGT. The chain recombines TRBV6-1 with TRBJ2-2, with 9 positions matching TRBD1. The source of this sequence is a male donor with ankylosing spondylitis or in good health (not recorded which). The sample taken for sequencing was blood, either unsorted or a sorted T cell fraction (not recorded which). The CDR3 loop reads CASSRTGERAGELFF. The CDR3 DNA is TGTGCCAGCAGCCGGACAGGGGAAAGGGCCGGGGAGCTGTTTTTT.